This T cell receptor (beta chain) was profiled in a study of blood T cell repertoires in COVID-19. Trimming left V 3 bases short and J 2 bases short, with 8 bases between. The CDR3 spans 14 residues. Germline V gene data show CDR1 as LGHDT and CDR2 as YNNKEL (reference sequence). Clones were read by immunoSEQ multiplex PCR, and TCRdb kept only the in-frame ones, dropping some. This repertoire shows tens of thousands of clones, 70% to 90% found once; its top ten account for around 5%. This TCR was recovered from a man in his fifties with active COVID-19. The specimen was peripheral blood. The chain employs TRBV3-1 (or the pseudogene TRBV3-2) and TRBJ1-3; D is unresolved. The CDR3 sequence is CASSQNFAGNTIYF. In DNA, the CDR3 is TGTGCCAGCAGCCAGAACTTCGCTGGAAACACCATATATTTT.